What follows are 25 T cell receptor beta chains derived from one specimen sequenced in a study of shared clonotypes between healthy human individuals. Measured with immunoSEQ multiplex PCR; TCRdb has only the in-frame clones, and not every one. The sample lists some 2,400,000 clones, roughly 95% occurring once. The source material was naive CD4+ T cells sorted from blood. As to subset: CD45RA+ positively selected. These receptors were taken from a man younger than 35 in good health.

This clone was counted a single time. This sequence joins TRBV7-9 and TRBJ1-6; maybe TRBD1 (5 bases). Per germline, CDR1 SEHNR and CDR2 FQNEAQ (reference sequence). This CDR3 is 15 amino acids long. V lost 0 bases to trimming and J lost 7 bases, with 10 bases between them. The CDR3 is CASSLASGSNSPLHF. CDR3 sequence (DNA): TGTGCCAGCAGCTTAGCCTCAGGGAGCAATTCACCCCTCCACTTT.

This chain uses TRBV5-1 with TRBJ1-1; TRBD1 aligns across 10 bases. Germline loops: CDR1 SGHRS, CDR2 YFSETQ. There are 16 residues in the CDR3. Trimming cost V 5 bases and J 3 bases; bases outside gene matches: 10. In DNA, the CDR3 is TGCGCCAGCAGAGACCAGGGACAGGGGCGATACACTGAAGCTTTCTTT. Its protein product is CASRDQGQGRYTEAFF.

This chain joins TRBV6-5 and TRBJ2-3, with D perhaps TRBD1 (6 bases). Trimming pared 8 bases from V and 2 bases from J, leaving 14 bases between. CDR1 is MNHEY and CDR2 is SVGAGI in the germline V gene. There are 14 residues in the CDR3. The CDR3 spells CASSVGHITDTQYF. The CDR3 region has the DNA TGTGCCAGCTCCGTGGGACACATCACAGATACGCAGTATTTT.

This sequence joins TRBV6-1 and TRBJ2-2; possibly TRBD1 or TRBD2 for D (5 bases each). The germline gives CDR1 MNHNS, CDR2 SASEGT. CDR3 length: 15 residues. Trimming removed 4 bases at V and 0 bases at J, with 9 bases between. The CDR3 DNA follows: TGTGCCAGCAGTGTAGGGGAGACGAACACCGGGGAGCTGTTTTTT. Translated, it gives CASSVGETNTGELFF.

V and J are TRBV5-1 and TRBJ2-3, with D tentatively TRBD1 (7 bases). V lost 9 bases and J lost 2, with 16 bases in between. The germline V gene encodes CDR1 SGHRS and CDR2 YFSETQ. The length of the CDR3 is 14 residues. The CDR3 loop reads CATNTGEATDTQYF. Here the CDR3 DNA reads TGCGCCACCAACACAGGGGAGGCCACAGATACGCAGTATTTT.

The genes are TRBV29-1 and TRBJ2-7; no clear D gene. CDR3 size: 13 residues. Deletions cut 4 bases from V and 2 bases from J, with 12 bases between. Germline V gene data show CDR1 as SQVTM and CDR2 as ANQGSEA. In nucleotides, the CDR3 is TGCAGCGTTGTCCCGTTGGGCACCTACGAGCAGTACTTC. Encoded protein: CSVVPLGTYEQYF.

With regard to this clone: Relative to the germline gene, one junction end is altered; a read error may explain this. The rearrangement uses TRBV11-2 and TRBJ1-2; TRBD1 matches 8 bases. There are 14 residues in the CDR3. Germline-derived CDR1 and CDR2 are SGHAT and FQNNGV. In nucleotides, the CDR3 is TGTGCCAGCAGCGTAGATGGACAGGGTGCTGGCTACACCTTC. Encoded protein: CASSVDGQGAGYTF.

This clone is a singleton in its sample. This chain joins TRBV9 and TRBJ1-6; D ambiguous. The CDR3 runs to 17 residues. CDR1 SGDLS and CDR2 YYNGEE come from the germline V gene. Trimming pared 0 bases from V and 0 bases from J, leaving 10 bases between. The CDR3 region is CASSVDLTSSYNSPLHF. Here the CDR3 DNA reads TGTGCCAGCAGCGTAGACTTAACCAGCTCCTATAATTCACCCCTCCACTTT. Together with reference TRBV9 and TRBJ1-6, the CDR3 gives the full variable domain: DSGVTQTPKHLITATGQRVTLRCSPRSGDLSVYWYQQSLDQGLQFLIQYYNGEERAKGNILERFSAQQFPDLHSELNLSSLELGDSALYFCASSVDLTSSYNSPLHFGNGTRLTVT.

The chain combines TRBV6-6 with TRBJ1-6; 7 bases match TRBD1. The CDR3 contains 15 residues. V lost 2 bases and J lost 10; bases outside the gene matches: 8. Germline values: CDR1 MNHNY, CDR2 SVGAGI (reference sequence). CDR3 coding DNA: TGTGCCAGCAGTTACGATCAGGGGGAGTGGTCACCCCTCCACTTT. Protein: CASSYDQGEWSPLHF.

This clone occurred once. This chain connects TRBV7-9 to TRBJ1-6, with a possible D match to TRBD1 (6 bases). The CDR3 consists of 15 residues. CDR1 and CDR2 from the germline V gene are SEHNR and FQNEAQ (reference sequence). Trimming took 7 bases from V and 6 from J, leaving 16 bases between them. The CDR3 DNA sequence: TGTGCCAGCACCTCTCAGGGGAGTCCTAATTCACCCCTCCACTTT. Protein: CASTSQGSPNSPLHF.

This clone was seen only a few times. CDR3 sequence: CASSIYPTGDLKNIQYF. The CDR3 nucleotides are TGTGCCAGTAGTATCTACCCAACAGGGGACCTCAAAAACATTCAGTACTTC. The J gene is TRBJ2-4, the V gene TRBV19; 7 nucleotides line up with TRBD1. CDR1 and CDR2 from the germline V gene are LNHDA and SQIVND (reference sequence). The CDR3 extends over 17 amino acids. V trimming: 3 bases; J trimming: 3 bases; junction bases outside the gene matches: 11. The full variable domain, its missing parts supplied by reference TRBV19 and TRBJ2-4, is DGGITQSPKYLFRKEGQNVTLSCEQNLNHDAMYWYRQDPGQGLRLIYYSQIVNDFQKGDIAEGYSVSREKKESFPLTVTSAQKNPTAFYLCASSIYPTGDLKNIQYFGAGTRLSVL.

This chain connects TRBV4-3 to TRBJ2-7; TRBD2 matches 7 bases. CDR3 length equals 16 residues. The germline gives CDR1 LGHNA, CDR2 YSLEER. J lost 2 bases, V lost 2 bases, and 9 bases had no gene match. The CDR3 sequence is CASSQTSSGTAYEQYF. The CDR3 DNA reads TGCGCCAGCAGCCAAACCTCTAGCGGAACGGCCTACGAGCAGTACTTC.

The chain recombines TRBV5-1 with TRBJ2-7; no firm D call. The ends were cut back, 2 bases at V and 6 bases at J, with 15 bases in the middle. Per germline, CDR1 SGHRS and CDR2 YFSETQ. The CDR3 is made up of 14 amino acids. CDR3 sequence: CASSFALKTGEQYF. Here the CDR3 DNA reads TGCGCCAGCAGCTTTGCGCTTAAAACCGGCGAGCAGTACTTC. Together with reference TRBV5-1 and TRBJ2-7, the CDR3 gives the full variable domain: KAGVTQTPRYLIKTRGQQVTLSCSPISGHRSVSWYQQTPGQGLQFLFEYFSETQRNKGNFPGRFSGRQFSNSRSEMNVSTLELGDSALYLCASSFALKTGEQYFGPGTRLTVT.

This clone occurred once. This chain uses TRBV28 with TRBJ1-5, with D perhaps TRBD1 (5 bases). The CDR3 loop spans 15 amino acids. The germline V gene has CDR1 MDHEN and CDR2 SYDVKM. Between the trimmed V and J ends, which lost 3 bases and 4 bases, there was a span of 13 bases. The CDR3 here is CASSFSLTVNQPQHF. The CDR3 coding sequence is TGTGCCAGCAGTTTTAGCCTGACAGTGAATCAGCCCCAGCATTTT.

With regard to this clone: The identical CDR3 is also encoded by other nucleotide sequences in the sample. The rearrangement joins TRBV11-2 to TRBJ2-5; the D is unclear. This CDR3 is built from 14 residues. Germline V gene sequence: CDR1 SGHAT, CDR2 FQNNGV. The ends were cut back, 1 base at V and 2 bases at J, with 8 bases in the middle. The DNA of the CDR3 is TGTGCCAGCAGCTTAGGGCGCACACAAGAGACCCAGTACTTC. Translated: CASSLGRTQETQYF.

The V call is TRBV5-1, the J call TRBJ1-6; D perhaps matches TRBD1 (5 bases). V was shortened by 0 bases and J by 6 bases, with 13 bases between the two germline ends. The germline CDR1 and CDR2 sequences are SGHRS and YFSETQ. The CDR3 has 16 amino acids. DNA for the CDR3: TGCGCCAGCAGCTTGGCGGAGAGGGGAAGTAATTCACCCCTCCACTTT. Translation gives CASSLAERGSNSPLHF.

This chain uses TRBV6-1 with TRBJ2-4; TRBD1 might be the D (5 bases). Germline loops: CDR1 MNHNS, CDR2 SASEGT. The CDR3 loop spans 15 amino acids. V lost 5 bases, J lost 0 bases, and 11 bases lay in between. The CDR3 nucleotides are TGTGCCAGCAGTACAGGAGTGCTAGCCAAAAACATTCAGTACTTC. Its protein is CASSTGVLAKNIQYF.

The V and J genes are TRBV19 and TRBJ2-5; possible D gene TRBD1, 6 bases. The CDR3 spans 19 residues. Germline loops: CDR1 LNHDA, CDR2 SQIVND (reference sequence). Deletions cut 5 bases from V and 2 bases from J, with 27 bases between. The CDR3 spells CASSVIWIVGAVSQETQYF. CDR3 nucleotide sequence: TGTGCCAGTAGTGTTATTTGGATTGTGGGGGCCGTTTCTCAAGAGACCCAGTACTTC.

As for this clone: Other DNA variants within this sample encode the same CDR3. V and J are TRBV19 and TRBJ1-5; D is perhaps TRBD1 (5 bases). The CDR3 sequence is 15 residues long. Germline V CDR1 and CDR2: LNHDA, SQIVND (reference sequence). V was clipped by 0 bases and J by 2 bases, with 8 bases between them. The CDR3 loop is CASSIDRGGNQPQHF. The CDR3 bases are TGTGCCAGTAGTATAGATAGGGGTGGCAATCAGCCCCAGCATTTT. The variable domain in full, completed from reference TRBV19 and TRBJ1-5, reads DGGITQSPKYLFRKEGQNVTLSCEQNLNHDAMYWYRQDPGQGLRLIYYSQIVNDFQKGDIAEGYSVSREKKESFPLTVTSAQKNPTAFYLCASSIDRGGNQPQHFGDGTRLSIL.

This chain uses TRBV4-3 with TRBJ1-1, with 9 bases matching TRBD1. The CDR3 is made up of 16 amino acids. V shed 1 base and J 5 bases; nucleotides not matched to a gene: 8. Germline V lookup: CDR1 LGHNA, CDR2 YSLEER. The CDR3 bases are TGCGCCAGCAGCCAAGCGGGACAGGGAGTAAGGACTGAAGCTTTCTTT. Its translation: CASSQAGQGVRTEAFF.

CDR3 sequence reads: CSVGRGTGYEQFF. CDR3 DNA sequence: TGCAGCGTGGGCAGAGGGACAGGGTATGAGCAGTTCTTC. This rearrangement joins TRBV29-1 to TRBJ2-1, with 9 bases identical to TRBD1. The CDR3 runs to 13 residues. Trimming cost V 6 bases and J 8 bases; bases outside gene matches: 8. Germline V gives CDR1 SQVTM, CDR2 ANQGSEA.

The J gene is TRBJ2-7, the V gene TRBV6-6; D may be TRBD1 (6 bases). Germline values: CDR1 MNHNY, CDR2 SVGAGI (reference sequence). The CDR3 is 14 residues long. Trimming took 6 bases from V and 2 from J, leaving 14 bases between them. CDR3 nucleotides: TGTGCCAGCAGCCTCGGGACACACACCTACGAGCAGTACTTC. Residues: CASSLGTHTYEQYF.

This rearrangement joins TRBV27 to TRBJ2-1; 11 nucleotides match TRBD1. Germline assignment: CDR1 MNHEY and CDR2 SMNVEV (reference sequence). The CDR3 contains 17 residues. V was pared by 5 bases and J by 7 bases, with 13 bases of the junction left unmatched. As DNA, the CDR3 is TGTGCCAGCAGTCCATCTTCCGGGACAGGGGGGAATAATGAGCAGTTCTTC. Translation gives CASSPSSGTGGNNEQFF.

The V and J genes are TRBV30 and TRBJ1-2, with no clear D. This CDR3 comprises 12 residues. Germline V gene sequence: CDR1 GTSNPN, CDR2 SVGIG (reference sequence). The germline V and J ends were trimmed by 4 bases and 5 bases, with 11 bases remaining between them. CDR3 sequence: CAWTPSSYGYTF. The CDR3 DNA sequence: TGTGCCTGGACCCCAAGCTCTTATGGCTACACCTTC.

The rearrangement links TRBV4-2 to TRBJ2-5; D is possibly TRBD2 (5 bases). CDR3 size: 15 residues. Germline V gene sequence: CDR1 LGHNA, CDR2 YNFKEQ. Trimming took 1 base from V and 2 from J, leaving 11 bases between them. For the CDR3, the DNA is TGTGCCAGCAGCCAAGGAATGGGAGATCAAGAGACCCAGTACTTC. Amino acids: CASSQGMGDQETQYF.